This T cell receptor (beta chain) emerged from a study of CD8 T cells in Susac syndrome. The CDR3 runs to 14 residues. Germline CDR1 reads SGHTA; CDR2 reads FQGNSA. Trimming took 0 bases from V and 1 from J, leaving 6 bases between them. Reverse transcription used about 0.45 to 1 ug RNA and random hexamers. The TCR beta CDR3 was amplified by immunoSEQ multiplex PCR across 54 Vbeta, 13 Jbeta. TCRdb re-called the immunoSEQ multiplex PCR reads with MiXCR, one entry per CDR3 protein. This sample has around 200,000 distinct CDR3 sequences, with just under 95% found just once. Diagnostic criteria defined recently for definite or probable disease were met by the Susac syndrome patients. The CD8+ and CD4+ T cells were negatively isolated, with the TEMRA cells enriched by FACS.

The sequenced sample consisted of CD4+ T cells from PBMCs. The clonotype comes from a human donor with Susac syndrome. This chain uses TRBV7-2 with TRBJ2-5; unclear D gene. CDR3 in DNA: TGTGCCAGCAGCTTAGCGGCGGTCCAAGAGACCCAGTACTTC. Protein sequence: CASSLAAVQETQYF.